These T cell receptor beta chains were read from a single sample in a study of shared clonotypes between healthy human individuals. Measured with immunoSEQ multiplex PCR; TCRdb has only the in-frame clones, and not every one. The sample includes approximately 500,000 clones, around 96% of them seen just once. The sequenced material came from naive CD4+ T cells sorted from blood. The receptors derive from a woman aged 30 to 39 in good health. Each CDR3 is given with its conserved first and last residue. The D gene is left open where the match is weak. The size field is filled for only some rows; it gives once, few, many or a size class.

V: TRBV5-1
D: .
J: TRBJ2-7
size: .
DNA: TGCGCCAGCAGCTCAAACTGGGGGGGCGACTACGAGCAGTACTTC
CDR3: CASSSNWGGDYEQYF

V: TRBV21-1
D: .
J: TRBJ2-7
size: once
DNA: TGTGCCAGCAGCAACCACAGGGGTGGGGTCTACGAGCAGTACTTC
CDR3: CASSNHRGGVYEQYF

V: TRBV19
D: TRBD1
J: TRBJ2-5
size: .
DNA: TGTGCCAGTAGTGTAGGGACAGGGGAAGAGACCCAGTACTTC
CDR3: CASSVGTGEETQYF

V: TRBV28
D: .
J: TRBJ1-2
size: .
DNA: TGTGCCAGCAGGAGGGACAATAACTATGGCTACACCTTC
CDR3: CASRRDNNYGYTF

V: TRBV11-1
D: .
J: TRBJ2-7
size: .
DNA: TGTGCCAGCAGCAAGTATTCCTACGAGCAGTACTTC
CDR3: CASSKYSYEQYF

V: TRBV28
D: .
J: TRBJ2-1
size: .
DNA: TGTGCCAGCAGTTTATCTCTAGGGGCCGATGAGCAGTTCTTC
CDR3: CASSLSLGADEQFF

V: TRBV7-9
D: .
J: TRBJ2-3
size: .
DNA: TGTGCCAGCAGCCTCGACCCCACAGATACGCAGTATTTT
CDR3: CASSLDPTDTQYF

V: TRBV4-1
D: .
J: TRBJ2-7
size: .
DNA: TGCGCCAGCAGCCAAGATCGAGGGAGACCTACCTACGAGCAGTACTTC
CDR3: CASSQDRGRPTYEQYF

V: TRBV6-5
D: .
J: TRBJ2-1
size: .
DNA: TGTGCCACCAGAAGAACCAGCCTCTCCTACAATGAGCAGTTCTTC
CDR3: CATRRTSLSYNEQFF

V: TRBV9
D: .
J: TRBJ1-6
size: .
DNA: TGTGCCAGCAGCGTAGCGGGGACCCGCGGGTCACCCCTCCACTTT
CDR3: CASSVAGTRGSPLHF

V: TRBV19
D: TRBD1
J: TRBJ1-4
size: .
DNA: TGTGCCAGTAGTAGGCGACAGGGTGGTGAAAAACTGTTTTTT
CDR3: CASSRRQGGEKLFF